This TCR beta chain emerged from a study of blood T cells in healthy people across ages (dated by TCRdb to between 2014 and 2017). With regard to the full study: Template switching captured roughly one uniquely barcoded TCR beta cDNA molecule per two T cells in model experiments. To track age-related changes in TCR beta repertoire diversity, the study relied on deep sequencing normalized with unique cDNA molecular identifiers. The donors were divided into four age groups: young (average around 16 years), middle-aged (about 39), aged (approximately 62) and long-lived (approximately 74). To avoid experimental bias, donors of different ages were randomly spread across the sequencing lanes. For two donors (one aged 18 to 30 and one aged 80 or older), the study analyzed two additional independent replicas of 1 million unique cDNA reads from the same blood draw. The paper's findings and limits, for the study overall: Total diversity estimates from one million sequenced T cells were considered lower bounds and underestimates. The long-lived group showed more naive CD4+ T cells, fewer expanded clones and increased TCR diversity than the aged group, suggesting age selection. The percentage of naive T cells measured by flow cytometry correlated strongly with observed TCR beta diversity. Conclusive comparison of naive and antigen-experienced compartments was prevented by the profiling of bulk unsorted PBMCs. Donor CMV infection status was unknown, potentially confounding age-related changes in expanded clonotypes. As age increased, observed TCR beta diversity per million T cells dropped in a roughly linear way, and a significant reduction was already evident by age 40.

V has 6 bases trimmed and J has 8 bases trimmed; junction bases matching no gene number 4. From its cysteine to its phenylalanine, the CDR3 spans 14 amino acids. Only the CDR3 region is kept as DNA, spanning 42 bases read in frame from base 1. CDR1 MNHEY and CDR2 SMNVEV were looked up in the germline V gene (reference sequence). The donors were roughly 40 Caucasian individuals from Russia, aged roughly 6 to 100 years, who were systemically healthy. Approximately 9 milliliters of peripheral blood were collected from each donor into EDTA-treated Vacutainer tubes. Ficoll-Paque density-gradient centrifugation was used to isolate PBMCs, with at least 7 million obtained per sample. Total RNA was extracted from PBMCs with Trizol reagent, with at least 5 micrograms obtained per sample. Naive CD45RAhigh/CD27high T cell percentages were measured by flow cytometry on a PBMC aliquot from every donor. Note on this clonotype: The antigen it recognizes is unknown. It has no much larger one-base neighbor in the sample; base qualities were not kept.

Library prep was done by 5' RACE. Sequenced using an Illumina HiSeq 2500. The second PCR ran for about 6 to 12 cycles and used a J-beta primer mix along with a sample-barcoded 5' primer. A template-switch 5' adaptor carrying 12 random nucleotides introduced a unique molecular identifier onto each TCR beta cDNA molecule. At least 3 million CDR3-containing paired-end reads were obtained from each sample. The Mint cDNA synthesis kit, primed by a TRBC-specific oligonucleotide, was used to synthesize first-strand cDNA from all RNA. Following uracil-DNA glycosylase treatment, a first 18-cycle PCR with universal primers M1SS and BC2_uni_R was performed on all cDNA. In the original analysis: For normalization, 1 million high-quality reads were randomly selected from each sample, with every read carrying a distinct molecular identifier. Instead of being binned into consensus sequences, reads with shared molecular identifiers were discarded. CDR3 identification, clonotype clustering and error correction used MiTCR with a Q25 quality threshold and the strictest error-elimination algorithm. A nonparametric unseen species model with Euler transformation was used to estimate lower-bound total TCR beta diversity. Clones were called with MiXCR by TCRdb after fastp trimmed the public reads at Q25, and only in-frame beta chains were retained. Each record represents a unique CDR3 protein, reported with the most common genes and DNA among its rows. Clone size and V and J calls follow TCRdb, not the original study. The sample table contains approximately 850,000 distinct CDR3 sequences; only one count was recorded for roughly 44% of them. Roughly a fifth of the sample lies in the top ten.

Sequenced input: blood. The TCR originated in a man aged 55-75 years in good health. The rearrangement joined TRBV27 to TRBJ2-7, with 16 bases in between that match TRBD2. The nucleotide sequence is given as TGTGCCAGCAGAGCGGGACTAGCGGGGGGGCAGCAGTACTTC. Translated, it reads CASRAGLAGGQQYF.